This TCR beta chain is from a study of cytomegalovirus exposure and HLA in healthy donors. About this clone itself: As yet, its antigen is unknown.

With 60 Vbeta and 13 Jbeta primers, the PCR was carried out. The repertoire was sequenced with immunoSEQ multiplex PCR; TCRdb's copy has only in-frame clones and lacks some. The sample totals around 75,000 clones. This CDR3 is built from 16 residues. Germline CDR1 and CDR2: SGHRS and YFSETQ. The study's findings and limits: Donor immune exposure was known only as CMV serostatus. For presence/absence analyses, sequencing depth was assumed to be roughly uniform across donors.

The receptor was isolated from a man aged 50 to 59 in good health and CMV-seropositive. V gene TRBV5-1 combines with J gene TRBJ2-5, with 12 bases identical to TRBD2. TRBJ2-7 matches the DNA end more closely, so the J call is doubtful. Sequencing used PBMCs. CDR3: CASSSLPSGRVYEQYF. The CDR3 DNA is TGCGCCAGCAGCTCCCTCCCTAGCGGGAGGGTCTACGAGCAGTACTTC.